This TCR beta chain was documented in a study of blood T cell repertoires in COVID-19. Germline CDR1 WNHNN, CDR2 SYGVQD (reference sequence). The CDR3 covers 13 residues. V dropped 4 bases and J dropped 6 bases, with 9 bases sitting between them. In the authors' methods: Quantification of nucleated cells was approximated via reference gene primer amplification. Libraries were prepared by immunoSEQ multiplex PCR; TCRdb keeps only in-frame clonotypes and omits some of them. D and trimming were read from the DNA, whereas the V and J calls and clone size are those reported in that table. The sample lists 250,000 to 300,000 clones; around four fifths were seen once.

The receptor comes from a man of 80 years or more with acute or convalescent COVID-19. The sample consisted of peripheral blood. This chain links TRBV10-1 with TRBJ2-2; D is unresolved. As DNA, the CDR3 is TGCGCCAGCAGTGTTCATACTCCCGGGGAGCTGTTTTTT. It is translated as CASSVHTPGELFF.